These 28 T cell receptor beta chains were all obtained from the same sample, sequenced in a study of blood T cell repertoires in COVID-19. Libraries were prepared by immunoSEQ multiplex PCR; TCRdb keeps only in-frame clonotypes and omits some of them. The repertoire has 150,000 to 200,000 clones, around 83% of them found once; the top ten carry 3.6%. The source material was PBMCs or T cells enriched from blood (not recorded which). All receptors come from a woman between 50 and 59 years old in a cohort exposed to, infected with or recovered from COVID-19 (not recorded which).

The CDR3, as DNA: TGTGCCAGCAGTCCACTAGCGGGAGGCACCTACGAGCAGTACTTC. Translated: CASSPLAGGTYEQYF. The V gene is TRBV28, the J gene TRBJ2-7; 12 bases are shared with TRBD2. Trimming at V came to 5 bases and at J to 2 bases, leaving 4 bases not matched to a gene. This CDR3 is built from 15 residues. The germline V gene encodes CDR1 MDHEN and CDR2 SYDVKM.

This clone was seen only a few times. CDR3 bases: TGTGCCAGCAGCGTAGAGGGGGCCCATGGAAACACCATATATTTT. Its translation is CASSVEGAHGNTIYF. The gene calls are TRBV7-3 and TRBJ1-3; TRBD1 agrees at 7 bases. The CDR3 totals 15 residues. With V trimmed by 5 bases and J by 3 bases, 7 bases remained unmatched. The germline gives CDR1 SGHTA, CDR2 FQGTGA.

This chain uses TRBV28 with TRBJ2-3; D is perhaps TRBD2 (6 bases). This CDR3 has 14 amino acids. The V and J ends lost 11 bases and 1 base respectively, with 16 bases between them. Germline values: CDR1 MDHEN, CDR2 SYDVKM. The chain's CDR3 is CASSPPGGTDTQYF. CDR3 coding DNA: TGTGCCTCCAGCCCCCCGGGGGGCACAGATACGCAGTATTTT.

This clone was detected once. The chain links TRBV5-1 to TRBJ1-2; D is unclear. Trimming shortened V by 0 bases and J by 3 bases, and 9 bases separated the two germline ends. The CDR3 has 14 residues. Germline CDR1 and CDR2: SGHRS and YFSETQ. CDR3 sequence (DNA): TGCGCCAGCAGCTTGGACACTAATGACTATGGCTACACCTTC. Its translation is CASSLDTNDYGYTF.

The J gene is TRBJ2-7, the V gene TRBV5-6; D not certain. Germline V gives CDR1 SGHDT, CDR2 YYEEEE. The CDR3 has 11 residues. Trimming stripped 1 base from V and 7 bases from J, with 6 bases between. The CDR3 region is CASSLSTEQYF. The CDR3 nucleotides read TGTGCCAGCAGCTTGAGCACGGAGCAGTACTTC.

V and J are TRBV6-5 and TRBJ2-1, with 7 bases fitting TRBD1. There are 15 residues in the CDR3. V lost 6 bases to trimming and J lost 5 bases; unmatched junction nucleotides: 10. Germline V gene sequence: CDR1 MNHEY, CDR2 SVGAGI. The CDR3 is CASRLPGTADNEQFF. CDR3 sequence (DNA): TGTGCCAGCAGGTTACCCGGGACAGCGGACAATGAGCAGTTCTTC.

The gene calls are TRBV6-2 or TRBV6-3 and TRBJ1-3; D remains unclear. V shed 1 base and J shed 0 bases, with 4 bases lying between them. Germline CDR1 reads MNHEY; CDR2 reads SVGEGT. The CDR3 is 14 residues long. The CDR3 loop is CASSYFGSGNTIYF. CDR3 DNA: TGTGCCAGCAGTTACTTCGGCTCTGGAAACACCATATATTTT.

This sequence joins TRBV5-1 and TRBJ2-1; TRBD1 matches 10 bases. The V and J ends lost 0 bases and 14 bases, in that order; junction bases with no gene match: 11. Looked up from germline, CDR1 is SGHRS and CDR2 is YFSETQ. This CDR3 is built from 15 residues. CDR3 residues: CASSLDGTGVDSEFF. CDR3 coding DNA: TGCGCCAGCAGCTTGGACGGGACAGGGGTCGATTCGGAGTTCTTC.

The V call is TRBV11-1, the J call TRBJ2-3, with a weak D call TRBD2 (6 bases). This CDR3 contains 14 residues. V was pared by 5 bases and J by 4 bases, with 13 bases between. Germline V gene data show CDR1 as SGHAT and CDR2 as FQDESV (reference sequence). CDR3 sequence reads: CASSRNPSADTQYF. Written as DNA, the CDR3 is TGTGCCAGCAGCCGAAACCCTAGCGCAGATACGCAGTATTTT.

The genes are TRBV5-1 and TRBJ1-1; D might be TRBD1 (6 bases). Trimming took 0 bases from V and 0 from J, leaving 12 bases between them. This CDR3 has 16 amino acids. The germline V gene has CDR1 SGHRS and CDR2 YFSETQ. CDR3: CASSLGTAVMNTEAFF. CDR3 DNA sequence: TGCGCCAGCAGCTTGGGGACAGCAGTTATGAACACTGAAGCTTTCTTT.

The chain employs TRBV19 and TRBJ2-1, with 7 bases that match TRBD2. Losses at the gene ends were 7 bases for V and 2 bases for J; bases not matched to a gene: 2. CDR3 length: 13 amino acids. Germline-derived CDR1 and CDR2 are LNHDA and SQIVND (reference sequence). CDR3 sequence (DNA): TGTGCCAGTACTAGCGGCGCCTACAATGAGCAGTTCTTC. Its protein is CASTSGAYNEQFF.

The genes are TRBV21-1 and TRBJ2-3; the table's D call of TRBD1 was not tested on the DNA. TRBV21-1 is deemed a pseudogene. The CDR3 contains 17 residues. CDR3 residues: CASSREMRQGLTDTQYF. CDR3 nucleotide sequence: TGTGCCAGCTCCCGGGAAATGAGACAGGGACTCACAGATACGCAGTATTTT.

A single count supports this clone. V usage is TRBV27 and J usage is TRBJ2-1, with 8 bases identical to TRBD2. In germline, CDR1 is MNHEY, CDR2 SMNVEV (reference sequence). J lost 4 bases, V lost 2 bases, and 1 base had no gene match. CDR3 length: 14 amino acids. The CDR3 sequence: CASSLRGGYNEQFF. CDR3 nucleotides: TGTGCCAGCAGTTTACGGGGGGGGTACAATGAGCAGTTCTTC.

J is TRBJ2-7 and V is TRBV28; 8 positions agree with TRBD2. CDR3 size: 15 residues. Per germline, CDR1 MDHEN and CDR2 SYDVKM. V was clipped by 10 bases and J by 0 bases; unmatched bases: 11. CDR3 protein: CAIVSIAGSSYEQYF. Written as DNA, the CDR3 is TGTGCCATCGTATCGATAGCGGGGAGCTCCTACGAGCAGTACTTC.

The chain recombines TRBV15 with TRBJ1-1, with a tentative D call TRBD1 (5 bases). CDR1 is LNHNV and CDR2 is YYDKDF in the germline V gene (reference sequence). V was shortened by 0 bases and J by 6 bases, with 17 bases between the two germline ends. This CDR3 region has 16 residues. CDR3: CATSREQQLQVAEAFF. For the CDR3, the DNA is TGTGCCACCAGCAGAGAACAGCAGTTACAGGTCGCTGAAGCTTTCTTT. The variable domain in full, completed from reference TRBV15 and TRBJ1-1, reads DAMVIQNPRYQVTQFGKPVTLSCSQTLNHNVMYWYQQKSSQAPKLLFHYYDKDFNNEADTPDNFQSRRPNTSFCFLDIRSPGLGDTAMYLCATSREQQLQVAEAFFGQGTRLTVV.

The CDR3: CASSKGIKREGHPYEQYF. DNA of the CDR3: TGTGCCAGCAGCAAAGGGATTAAGCGTGAGGGACACCCCTACGAGCAGTACTTC. The chain links TRBV21-1 to TRBJ2-7; the table names TRBD1, a call not compared with the DNA. TRBV21-1 is deemed a pseudogene. CDR3 size: 18 residues.

V usage is TRBV18 and J usage is TRBJ2-4, with 9 bases matching TRBD1. CDR3 size: 16 residues. Looked up from germline, CDR1 is KGHSH and CDR2 is LQKENI. V lost 3 bases to trimming and J lost 0 bases; unmatched junction nucleotides: 3. The CDR3 spells CASSPRQGVAKNIQYF. The CDR3, as DNA: TGTGCCAGCTCACCTCGACAGGGGGTAGCCAAAAACATTCAGTACTTC.

The V and J genes are TRBV1 and TRBJ2-5; the table names TRBD2, a call not compared with the DNA. TRBV1 is annotated as a pseudogene. The CDR3 covers 14 residues. The CDR3 bases are TGCACCAGCAGCCCGCGCGCGTACCAAGAGACCCAGTACTTC. Protein: CTSSPRAYQETQYF.

This chain uses TRBV27 with TRBJ2-7, with 9 positions matching TRBD1. From germline, CDR1 is MNHEY and CDR2 SMNVEV (reference sequence). Trimming at V came to 6 bases and at J to 4 bases, leaving 7 bases not matched to a gene. The CDR3 spans 14 residues. The CDR3 loop is CASSLQGAGYEQYF. The CDR3 region has the DNA TGTGCCAGCAGCCTACAGGGGGCGGGGTACGAGCAGTACTTC.

This clone was picked up a small number of times. The chain combines TRBV6-5 with TRBJ1-2; D gene unclear. V was clipped by 2 bases and J by 6 bases, with 10 bases between them. The CDR3 has 13 residues. Looked up from germline, CDR1 is MNHEY and CDR2 is SVGAGI. The CDR3 sequence is CASSYLKTDGYTF. CDR3 nucleotide sequence: TGTGCCAGCAGTTACCTAAAAACGGATGGCTACACCTTC.

This chain joins TRBV7-9 and TRBJ2-2; TRBD1 matches 7 bases. The CDR3 contains 17 residues. V was pared by 2 bases and J by 5 bases, with 11 bases of the junction left unmatched. Germline loops: CDR1 SEHNR, CDR2 FQNEAQ (reference sequence). CDR3 region: CASSLISTGALTGELFF. The CDR3, as DNA: TGTGCCAGCAGCTTAATTAGCACAGGGGCTTTAACCGGGGAGCTGTTTTTT.

CDR3 nucleotide sequence: TGTGCCAGCAGGAGGACCCCCGGGACTAGCGGGATTGAGCAGTTCTTC. This translates into CASRRTPGTSGIEQFF. The chain has TRBV27 and TRBJ2-1; 13 bases line up with TRBD2. V dropped 6 bases and J dropped 9; count of bases not matched to a gene: 11. Germline V lookup: CDR1 MNHEY, CDR2 SMNVEV (reference sequence). The CDR3 length is 16 residues.

The rearrangement uses TRBV24-1 and TRBJ1-2; no firm D call. V lost 9 bases, J lost 2 bases, and 9 bases lay in between. CDR1 is KGHDR and CDR2 is SFDVKD in the germline V gene. The CDR3 has 12 residues. CDR3 DNA sequence: TGTGCCACCGGGCCGAACAACTATGGCTACACCTTC. This codes for CATGPNNYGYTF.

The rearrangement links TRBV27 to TRBJ2-3; 7 positions agree with TRBD1. The V and J ends lost 6 bases and 3 bases, in that order; junction bases with no gene match: 15. The CDR3 has 17 amino acids. The germline V gene has CDR1 MNHEY and CDR2 SMNVEV (reference sequence). CDR3 DNA sequence: TGTGCCAGCAGGCACGACAGGGACACCTCGGGGACAGATACGCAGTATTTT. This encodes CASRHDRDTSGTDTQYF.

The chain carries TRBV5-1 and TRBJ1-1; D remains ambiguous. CDR3 length equals 13 residues. Germline V gene lookup returns CDR1 SGHRS and CDR2 YFSETQ. Trimming stripped 2 bases from V and 1 base from J, with 6 bases between. CDR3 sequence reads: CASSFMRNTEAFF. CDR3 coding DNA: TGCGCCAGCAGCTTTATGAGGAACACTGAAGCTTTCTTT. The whole variable domain, remainder taken from reference TRBV5-1 and TRBJ1-1, is KAGVTQTPRYLIKTRGQQVTLSCSPISGHRSVSWYQQTPGQGLQFLFEYFSETQRNKGNFPGRFSGRQFSNSRSEMNVSTLELGDSALYLCASSFMRNTEAFFGQGTRLTVV.

CDR3 nucleotide sequence: TGTGCCAGCAGGCTCAGCGGGGGGGCGGAAGAGCAGTTCTTC. It specifies CASRLSGGAEEQFF. The chain uses TRBV7-3 and TRBJ2-1; 10 positions match TRBD2. The V gene's germline CDR1 is SGHTA and CDR2 FQGTGA. Unmatched junction bases numbered 9, after V lost 6 bases and J lost 10 bases. The CDR3 has 14 residues.

The chain joins TRBV4-1 to TRBJ2-7, with TRBD1 matching 9 bases. This CDR3 spans 16 amino acids. The germline V gene has CDR1 MGHRA and CDR2 YSYEKL. Losses at the gene ends were 3 bases for V and 3 bases for J; bases not matched to a gene: 9. Written as DNA, the CDR3 is TGCGCCAGCAGCCATGGACAGGGGCCGGGGGGCTACGAGCAGTACTTC. Translation: CASSHGQGPGGYEQYF.

The chain links TRBV5-1 to TRBJ2-7, with D perhaps TRBD1 (6 bases). The CDR3 runs 15 residues. CDR1 and CDR2 from the germline V gene are SGHRS and YFSETQ. Trimming stripped 0 bases from V and 4 bases from J, with 14 bases between. CDR3 bases: TGCGCCAGCAGCTTGGACCTTGGGGGCAGGTACGAGCAGTACTTC. The encoded protein is CASSLDLGGRYEQYF.